This T cell receptor beta chain stems from a study of cytomegalovirus exposure and HLA in healthy donors. Primers: 60 Vbeta forward and 13 Jbeta reverse. Original analysis: Unique TCR beta chains totaled roughly 81 million in a later count, with roughly 10 million of them shared. TCRdb's copy holds only in-frame clones and misses some; the assay was immunoSEQ multiplex PCR. The V and J calls and clone size are taken from that table; D and trimming were inferred from the DNA. There are approximately 160,000 clones in the sample; 80% occur only once, and 1% lies in the top ten. To note about this clone: Its cognate antigen is unknown.

This CDR3 has 14 residues. V was clipped by 5 bases and J by 5 bases, with 15 bases between them. Germline CDR1 is MNHNY and CDR2 is SVGAGI (reference sequence). Study-level results: Prior analysis indicated that the majority of TCR beta V segments exhibited productivity approximately 90% or approximately 30% of the time.

V usage is TRBV6-6 and J usage is TRBJ1-1; weak D call: TRBD1 (6 bases). Sequencing was done on a sample of PBMCs. The TCR originated in a woman in her 50s in good health and CMV-seropositive. The CDR3 DNA is TGTGCCAGCAGTGATCAGGGGTTTAGTACTGAAGCTTTCTTT. Translating gives CASSDQGFSTEAFF.